Listed here are 21 T cell receptor beta chains from one sample, sequenced in a study of cytomegalovirus exposure and HLA in healthy donors. The study ran its PCR with 60 Vbeta and 13 Jbeta primers. Measured with immunoSEQ multiplex PCR; TCRdb has only the in-frame clones, and not every one. This sample carries around 100,000 clones, roughly 74% of them seen once, and the ten largest clones take around 1.9%. Sequenced sample: PBMCs. The receptors come from a woman aged 40 to 50 in good health and CMV-seronegative.

This clone was counted a single time. The chain couples TRBV7-9 to TRBJ2-4; unclear D gene. V was clipped by 1 base and J by 7 bases, with 5 bases between them. The CDR3 runs 12 residues. The V gene's germline CDR1 is SEHNR and CDR2 FQNEAQ (reference sequence). This CDR3 is CASSLGPNIQYF. Here the CDR3 DNA reads TGTGCCAGCAGCTTAGGGCCCAACATTCAGTACTTC.

There are a few counts of this clone. The rearrangement joins TRBV4-3 to TRBJ2-2; a weak D match, TRBD1 (6 bases). Germline V gene lookup returns CDR1 LGHNA and CDR2 YSLEER. This CDR3 spans 16 amino acids. V lost 3 bases to trimming and J lost 1 base, with 12 bases between them. The CDR3, as DNA: TGCGCCAGCAGCCAGCCACAGGGAGTGAACACCGGGGAGCTGTTTTTT. Encoded protein: CASSQPQGVNTGELFF.

The chain links TRBV16 to TRBJ2-5; D call uncertain. With the DNA end fitting TRBJ2-7 better, the J assignment may be wrong. Germline V lookup: CDR1 KGHSY, CDR2 FQNENV. This CDR3 has 14 residues. CDR3 nucleotides: TGTGCCAGCAGCCCCCCGCGGAACCCCTACGAGCAGTACTTC. Translation: CASSPPRNPYEQYF.

The chain joins TRBV10-3 to TRBJ2-7, with TRBD2 as a possible D gene (5 bases). This CDR3 is 13 amino acids long. Germline loops: CDR1 ENHRY, CDR2 SYGVKD. Trimming stripped 4 bases from V and 1 base from J, with 8 bases between. The CDR3 bases are TGTGCCATCAGTGCCAGCGGTTCCTACGAGCAGTACTTC. Its translation is CAISASGSYEQYF.

The J gene is TRBJ1-5, the V gene TRBV28; 8 bases fit TRBD1. V shed 2 bases and J 1 base; nucleotides not matched to a gene: 4. CDR3 length: 16 amino acids. Germline V CDR1 and CDR2: MDHEN, SYDVKM. CDR3 in DNA: TGTGCCAGCAGTTTAGGGCAGGGGGCCAGCAATCAGCCCCAGCATTTT. Translated, it gives CASSLGQGASNQPQHF. Variable domain in full (rest from reference TRBV28 and TRBJ1-5): DVKVTQSSRYLVKRTGEKVFLECVQDMDHENMFWYRQDPGLGLRLIYFSYDVKMKEKGDIPEGYSVSREKKERFSLILESASTNQTSMYLCASSLGQGASNQPQHFGDGTRLSIL.

This chain joins TRBV27 and TRBJ1-2; 8 nucleotides line up with TRBD1. The CDR3 runs 14 residues. V dropped 5 bases and J dropped 0; count of bases not matched to a gene: 2. Germline V gives CDR1 MNHEY, CDR2 SMNVEV (reference sequence). The CDR3 nucleotides read TGTGCCAGCAGTGTGACAGGGGCTAACTATGGCTACACCTTC. Amino acid sequence: CASSVTGANYGYTF.

V is TRBV28 and J is TRBJ1-4, with 7 bases matching TRBD1. The CDR3 length is 15 residues. V lost 2 bases to trimming and J lost 5 bases; unmatched junction nucleotides: 5. Germline V gene lookup returns CDR1 MDHEN and CDR2 SYDVKM. CDR3 coding DNA: TGTGCCAGCAGTTTACCTACAGGGGAAAATGAAAAACTGTTTTTT. Translated: CASSLPTGENEKLFF.

This clone was seen only once. The chain uses TRBV14 and TRBJ2-5; TRBD1 matches 9 bases. From germline, CDR1 is SGHDN and CDR2 FVKESK. There are 17 residues in the CDR3. J lost 5 bases, V lost 0 bases, and 10 bases had no gene match. CDR3 DNA sequence: TGTGCCAGCAGCCAAGATCTGGGACAGGGAGTGAAGGAGACCCAGTACTTC. Protein product: CASSQDLGQGVKETQYF.

V gene TRBV2 combines with J gene TRBJ2-7; 7 bases map to TRBD1. This CDR3 is built from 13 residues. V lost 7 bases to trimming and J lost 3 bases; unmatched junction nucleotides: 6. Germline loops: CDR1 SNHLY, CDR2 FYNNEI. CDR3 DNA sequence: TGTGCCAGCACCCCACAGGGGAGCTACGAGCAGTACTTC. Protein sequence: CASTPQGSYEQYF.

In this sample, this clone turned up once. The chain carries TRBV2 and TRBJ2-5, with unresolved D. Germline lookup yields CDR1 SNHLY and CDR2 FYNNEI. The CDR3 contains 14 residues. The V and J ends lost 7 bases and 5 bases respectively, with 17 bases between them. The CDR3 sequence: CASTQRQPRETQYF. The CDR3 DNA follows: TGTGCCAGCACTCAACGTCAGCCGAGGGAGACCCAGTACTTC.

The sample holds a few counts of this clone. This chain joins TRBV2 and TRBJ1-1; no firm D call. Trimming pared 3 bases from V and 5 bases from J, leaving 13 bases between. The CDR3 has 14 residues. Per germline, CDR1 SNHLY and CDR2 FYNNEI. CDR3 sequence: CASSDSRGWTEAFF. The CDR3 coding sequence is TGTGCCAGCAGTGATTCGCGGGGTTGGACTGAAGCTTTCTTT. The full variable domain, rest sourced from reference TRBV2 and TRBJ1-1, is EPEVTQTPSHQVTQMGQEVILRCVPISNHLYFYWYRQILGQKVEFLVSFYNNEISEKSEIFDDQFSVERPDGSNFTLKIRSTKLEDSAMYFCASSDSRGWTEAFFGQGTRLTVV.

CDR3 region: CASSPPGQGTGAFF. CDR3 in DNA: TGCGCCAGCAGCCCTCCGGGACAGGGGACCGGAGCTTTCTTT. The chain joins TRBV5-1 to TRBJ1-1, with 10 bases fitting TRBD1. The CDR3 sequence is 14 residues long. In germline, CDR1 is SGHRS, CDR2 YFSETQ. V trimming: 4 bases; J trimming: 10 bases; junction bases outside the gene matches: 10.

The chain joins TRBV6-5 to TRBJ2-3; possible D gene TRBD1, 5 bases. Germline CDR1 is MNHEY and CDR2 is SVGAGI. V dropped 0 bases and J dropped 6 bases, with 7 bases sitting between them. The CDR3 loop spans 13 amino acids. The CDR3, as DNA: TGTGCCAGCAGTTACTCGAAGGGGGATACGCAGTATTTT. Translating it yields CASSYSKGDTQYF.

Worth noting for this clone: One end of the junction fails to match germline, which may point to a read error. The chain has TRBV7-9 and TRBJ2-7; D is undetermined. This CDR3 contains 12 residues. Germline loops: CDR1 SEHNR, CDR2 FQNEAQ (reference sequence). The DNA for the CDR3 is TGTTCCAGCAGCCGCCGGAGCGACGAGCAGTACTTC. Its protein product is CSSSRRSDEQYF.

The chain links TRBV5-4 to TRBJ2-7; 16 bases line up with TRBD2. The CDR3 is 17 residues long. The germline V gene encodes CDR1 SGHNT and CDR2 YYREEE (reference sequence). J lost 4 bases, V lost 4 bases, and 8 bases had no gene match. The CDR3 sequence is CASSPGGLAGGYYEQYF. In nucleotides, the CDR3 is TGTGCCAGCAGCCCGGGGGGACTAGCGGGGGGGTATTACGAGCAGTACTTC.

This chain uses TRBV30 with TRBJ1-5; no clear D. The CDR3 has 15 amino acids. Germline-derived CDR1 and CDR2 are GTSNPN and SVGIG (reference sequence). Trimming left V 0 bases short and J 2 bases short, with 11 bases between. CDR3 sequence reads: CAWSVLALGNQPQHF. The CDR3 bases are TGTGCCTGGAGTGTCTTAGCACTGGGCAATCAGCCCCAGCATTTT.

V gene TRBV25-1 combines with J gene TRBJ2-3; 10 bases match TRBD2. CDR1 is MGHDK and CDR2 is SYGVNS in the germline V gene. Trimming at V came to 6 bases and at J to 6 bases, leaving 12 bases not matched to a gene. The CDR3 has 16 residues. This chain's CDR3 is CASSYGSGRPRDTQYF. CDR3 nucleotide sequence: TGTGCCAGCAGCTACGGTAGCGGGAGGCCAAGGGATACGCAGTATTTT.

CDR3: CASSLKREVTYNEQFF. CDR3 sequence (DNA): TGTGCCAGCAGCCTCAAGCGGGAGGTCACCTACAATGAGCAGTTCTTC. The chain links TRBV7-3 to TRBJ2-1; 9 bases agree with TRBD2. V gave up 5 bases and J gave up 2 bases; unmatched junction bases: 7. Germline assignment: CDR1 SGHTA and CDR2 FQGTGA. CDR3 length equals 16 residues.

CDR3 in DNA: TGTGCCAGCAGCTTGGGTGGTAGCAGGGCTGACTATGGCTACACCTTC. Amino acids: CASSLGGSRADYGYTF. This rearrangement joins TRBV5-4 to TRBJ1-2; TRBD1 is a possible D gene (5 bases). CDR1 and CDR2 (germline): SGHNT, YYREEE (reference sequence). The V end was cut by 0 bases, the J end by 3 bases, with 15 bases between. This CDR3 contains 16 residues.

The chain has TRBV28 and TRBJ1-4; tentative D call: TRBD1 (5 bases). Per the germline V gene, CDR1 is MDHEN and CDR2 is SYDVKM. This CDR3 has 14 residues. The germline V and J ends were trimmed by 6 bases and 0 bases, with 8 bases remaining between them. The chain's CDR3 is CASSDSATNEKLFF. In DNA, the CDR3 is TGTGCCAGCAGCGACAGTGCAACTAATGAAAAACTGTTTTTT.

The J gene is TRBJ1-2, the V gene TRBV11-2, with TRBD1 matching 8 bases. CDR1 is SGHAT, CDR2 FQNNGV, per germline. The CDR3 has 13 residues. V was pared by 5 bases and J by 8 bases, with 7 bases of the junction left unmatched. The CDR3 sequence: CASSQDRGDGYTF. The CDR3 DNA sequence: TGTGCCAGCAGCCAAGACAGGGGCGACGGCTACACCTTC.